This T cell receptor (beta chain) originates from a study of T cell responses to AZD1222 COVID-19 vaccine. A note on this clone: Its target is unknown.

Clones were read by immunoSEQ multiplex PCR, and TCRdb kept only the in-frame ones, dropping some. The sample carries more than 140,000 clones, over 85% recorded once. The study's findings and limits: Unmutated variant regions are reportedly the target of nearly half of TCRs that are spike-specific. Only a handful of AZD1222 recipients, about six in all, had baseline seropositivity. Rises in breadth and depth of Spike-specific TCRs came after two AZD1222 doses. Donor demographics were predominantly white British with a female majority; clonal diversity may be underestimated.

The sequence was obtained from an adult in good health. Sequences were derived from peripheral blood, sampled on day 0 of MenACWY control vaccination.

CDR3 nucleotides: TGTGCCAGCAGCTTATCAGGGAATGAAGCTTTCTTT. Encoded protein: CASSLSGNEAFF. This chain connects TRBV7-9 to TRBJ1-1; tentative D call: TRBD1 (5 bases). In germline, CDR1 is SEHNR, CDR2 FQNEAQ (reference sequence). V lost 2 bases to trimming and J lost 7 bases, with 8 bases between them. This CDR3 has 12 residues.